The clone carrying this TCR beta chain has just one count. Its antigen is not known. All patients experienced relapse after autologous stem cell transplantation, and brentuximab vedotin exposure was variable. These data originate in a study of PD-1 blockade in classical Hodgkin lymphoma. Findings and limits, study-wide: Still unresolved is the cause of the repertoire differences, which may be disease activity or prior therapy. Before treatment, complete responders showed about the same diversity as newly diagnosed patients.

The J segment lost 7 bases and the V segment lost 2 bases, leaving 5 bases of the junction unmatched. Germline V lookup: CDR1 GTSNPN, CDR2 SVGIG (reference sequence). CDR3 size: 15 residues. Some clones are missing from TCRdb's copy, which holds only in-frame ones; the method was immunoSEQ multiplex PCR. The profile shows fewer than 80,000 clones, 71% of them singletons. The sequencing here drew on peripheral blood mononuclear cells (PBMCs), taken before the second cycle of nivolumab. The chain uses TRBV30 and TRBJ2-1, with 13 positions matching TRBD2. The origin of this receptor is a human donor with classical Hodgkin lymphoma. The CDR3 region has the DNA TGTGCCTGGAGTCCGGGACTAGCGGGACAAAATGAGCAGTTCTTC. Translation gives CAWSPGLAGQNEQFF.